This TCR beta chain was sequenced during a study of chronic HIV infection and antiretroviral therapy. TCRdb re-derived calls from the 5' RACE reads in MiXCR, one entry per CDR3 protein. The data hold some 46,000 distinct CDR3 sequences, with about a fifth observed a single time. Germline assignment: CDR1 SQVTM and CDR2 ANQGSEA. Trimming removed 7 bases from V and 3 bases from J, with 15 bases in between. The CDR3 has 13 residues. This TCR came from an adult who had HIV and had not received antiretroviral therapy, or was an uninfected healthy control (not recorded which). Sequenced sample: peripheral blood. The rearrangement joins TRBV29-1 to TRBJ1-2; D uncertain. The CDR3 protein is CSAATDGYYGYTF. The CDR3 DNA sequence: TGCAGCGCAGCGACGGACGGCTACTATGGCTACACCTTC.